The 8 T cell receptor beta chains below come from one sample, sequenced in a study of T cell responses to AZD1222 COVID-19 vaccine. Sequencing used immunoSEQ multiplex PCR; TCRdb keeps in-frame clones, though not all of them. The data hold some 91,000 clones, with more than 90% observed a single time. Material: peripheral blood, obtained on day 0 of AZD1222 vaccination. These receptors were collected from an adult in good health.

This clone occurred once. The chain joins TRBV20-1 to TRBJ2-1; TRBD2 matches at 12 bases. V gave up 3 bases and J gave up 5 bases; unmatched junction bases: 5. The CDR3 contains 15 residues. Germline loops: CDR1 DFQATT, CDR2 SNEGSKA (reference sequence). The CDR3 spells CSASRTSGTHNEQFF. The DNA for the CDR3 is TGCAGTGCTAGTCGGACTAGCGGGACCCACAATGAGCAGTTCTTC.

The V call is TRBV7-9, the J call TRBJ2-3; TRBD2 matches at 8 bases. The V gene's germline CDR1 is SEHNR and CDR2 FQNEAQ (reference sequence). The CDR3 is 17 amino acids. V lost 1 base, J lost 0 bases, and 6 bases stayed unmatched. The CDR3 spells CASSLGRASGSTDTQYF. CDR3 nucleotide sequence: TGTGCCAGCAGCTTAGGTAGGGCTAGCGGGAGCACAGATACGCAGTATTTT. The complete variable domain, with remaining parts taken from reference TRBV7-9 and TRBJ2-3, reads DTGVSQNPRHKITKRGQNVTFRCDPISEHNRLYWYRQTLGQGPEFLTYFQNEAQLEKSRLLSDRFSAERPKGSFSTLEIQRTEQGDSAMYLCASSLGRASGSTDTQYFGPGTRLTVL.

This sequence joins TRBV19 and TRBJ1-2; weak D call: TRBD1 (6 bases). V shed 0 bases and J shed 6 bases, with 14 bases lying between them. The CDR3 is 15 residues long. Germline V CDR1 and CDR2: LNHDA, SQIVND (reference sequence). The CDR3 DNA reads as TGTGCCAGTAGTATAGACGGGGGCAGGGAAGATGGCTACACCTTC. Amino acid sequence: CASSIDGGREDGYTF.

The chain employs TRBV10-2 and TRBJ2-7, with TRBD2 matching over 7 bases. The germline V gene encodes CDR1 WSHSY and CDR2 SAAADI. After removal of 10 bases from V and 5 bases from J, the junction contained 14 bases not matched to a gene. CDR3 length: 14 amino acids. The CDR3 here is CAIPQEGGPDEQYF. The CDR3 region has the DNA TGCGCCATCCCCCAGGAGGGAGGGCCAGACGAGCAGTACTTC.

A single count supports this clone. J is TRBJ1-6 and V is TRBV2; tentative D call: TRBD1 (6 bases). The CDR3 is 14 residues long. Per the germline V gene, CDR1 is SNHLY and CDR2 is FYNNEI. The germline V and J ends were trimmed by 8 bases and 7 bases, with 15 bases remaining between them. The CDR3 bases are TGTGCCAGCGGAGGAAGGGGGGACAATTCACCCCTCCACTTT. Protein sequence: CASGGRGDNSPLHF.

The chain has TRBV19 and TRBJ1-2; D is possibly TRBD1 (5 bases). V gave up 5 bases and J gave up 2 bases, with 12 bases separating them. The CDR3 has 14 residues. CDR1 is LNHDA and CDR2 is SQIVND in the germline V gene (reference sequence). The CDR3: CASSASGRNYGYTF. CDR3 DNA: TGTGCCAGTAGTGCCTCGGGGCGAAACTATGGCTACACCTTC.

The V call is TRBV5-1, the J call TRBJ1-2; D may be TRBD1 (6 bases). This CDR3 is 13 amino acids long. The V gene lost 0 bases and the J gene lost 7 bases, with 10 bases spanning the gap. Germline V CDR1 and CDR2: SGHRS, YFSETQ. The CDR3: CASSLGGAAGYTF. CDR3 bases: TGCGCCAGCAGCTTGGGGGGGGCGGCTGGCTACACCTTC.

The V gene is TRBV4-1, the J gene TRBJ2-7, with D possibly called TRBD1 or TRBD2 (5 bases each). The CDR3 extends over 17 amino acids. CDR1 is MGHRA and CDR2 is YSYEKL in the germline V gene. V gave up 2 bases and J gave up 1 base, with 18 bases separating them. Written as DNA, the CDR3 is TGCGCCAGCAGCCAACCACCCCGGGACCCCCTGTCCTACGAGCAGTACTTC. Translated, it gives CASSQPPRDPLSYEQYF.